This TCR beta chain was sequenced for a study of blood T cell repertoires in COVID-19. The CDR3 length is 14 residues. Trimming left V 7 bases short and J 6 bases short, with 16 bases between. The V gene's germline CDR1 is MNHEY and CDR2 SVGAGI. Per the original data handling: The authors estimated nucleated cell counts from reference gene primer amplification. Produced via immunoSEQ multiplex PCR; TCRdb's table is partial and in-frame only. V, J and clone size are taken as reported in that table, and D and trimming were inferred from the DNA itself. The data show roughly 50,000 clones, with 70% to 90% seen just once and 11% to 15% held by the top ten.

The sequence came from a man between 65 and 80 years old with acute or convalescent COVID-19. The sample taken for sequencing was peripheral blood. This chain links TRBV6-5 with TRBJ1-5; D is ambiguous. CDR3 loop: CASTEWAGSQPQHF. CDR3 in DNA: TGTGCCAGCACCGAGTGGGCAGGCTCTCAGCCCCAGCATTTT.